The T cell receptor (beta chain) under discussion was sequenced for a study of OX40 agonist ivuxolimab in advanced cancers. Profiled with immunoSEQ multiplex PCR; TCRdb holds only in-frame clones, not every one. The data show more than 50,000 clones, approximately 86% seen once. This sample comprised CD4+ or CD8+ T cells sorted from blood, obtained in a trial of the OX40 agonist ivuxolimab. This receptor was identified in an adult with an advanced solid tumor such as melanoma, head and neck, liver or kidney cancer.

Here the CDR3 reads CASSLEPGSYEQYF. The DNA for the CDR3 is TGTGCCAGCAGCTTAGAACCGGGCTCCTACGAGCAGTACTTC. The rearrangement links TRBV7-9 to TRBJ2-7; D remains unclear. CDR3 length: 14 residues. Germline V gene data show CDR1 as SEHNR and CDR2 as FQNEAQ (reference sequence). Trimming pared 1 base from V and 0 bases from J, leaving 7 bases between.